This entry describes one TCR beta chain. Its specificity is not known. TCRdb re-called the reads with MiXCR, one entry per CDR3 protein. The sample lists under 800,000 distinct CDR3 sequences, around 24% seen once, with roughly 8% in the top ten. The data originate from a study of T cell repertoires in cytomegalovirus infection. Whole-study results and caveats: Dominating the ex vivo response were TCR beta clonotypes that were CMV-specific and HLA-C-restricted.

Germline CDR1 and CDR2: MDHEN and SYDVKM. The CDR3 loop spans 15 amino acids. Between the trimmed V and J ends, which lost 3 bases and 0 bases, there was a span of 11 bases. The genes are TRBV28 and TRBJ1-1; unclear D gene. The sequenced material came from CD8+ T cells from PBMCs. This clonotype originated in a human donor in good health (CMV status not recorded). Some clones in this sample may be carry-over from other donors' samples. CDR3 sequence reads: CASSFGLLMNTEAFF. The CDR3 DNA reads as TGTGCCAGCAGTTTTGGGTTGCTAATGAACACTGAAGCTTTCTTT.